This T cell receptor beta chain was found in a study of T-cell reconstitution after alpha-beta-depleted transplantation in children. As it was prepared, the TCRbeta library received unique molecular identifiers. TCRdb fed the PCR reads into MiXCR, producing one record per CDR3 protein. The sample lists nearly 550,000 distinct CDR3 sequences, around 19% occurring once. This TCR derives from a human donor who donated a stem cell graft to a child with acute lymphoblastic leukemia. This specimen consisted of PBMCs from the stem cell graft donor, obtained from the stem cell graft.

Here the CDR3 reads CATRRTVSSYEQYF. DNA for the CDR3: TGTGCCACCAGGAGGACTGTTAGCTCCTACGAGCAGTACTTC. The chain uses TRBV15 and TRBJ2-7; D might be TRBD2 (5 bases). CDR1 is LNHNV and CDR2 is YYDKDF in the germline V gene (reference sequence). V was clipped by 6 bases and J by 0 bases, with 12 bases between them. The CDR3 contains 14 residues.